Shown below are 29 T cell receptor beta chains from a single sample sequenced in a study of shared clonotypes between healthy human individuals. Using immunoSEQ multiplex PCR, the repertoire was profiled, and TCRdb retains in-frame clones only, with some absent. The sample shows around 100,000 clones, roughly two thirds of them seen only once. Sequenced sample: memory CD8+ T cells sorted from blood. Sample subset: CD45RO+ cells pooled with CCR7-negative TemRA cells. These receptors were obtained from a young man in good health.

This clone was seen a few times. The chain recombines TRBV6-1 with TRBJ2-3; TRBD1 matches at 9 bases. Germline CDR1 is MNHNS and CDR2 is SASEGT. With 2 bases clipped from V and 6 bases from J, the junction kept 12 bases outside the gene matches. The CDR3 is 17 amino acids. The CDR3 DNA is TGTGCCAGCAGTGAATCCCTCGGGACAGGGCTGGGGGATACGCAGTATTTT. Its protein is CASSESLGTGLGDTQYF.

V usage is TRBV4-3 and J usage is TRBJ2-5; TRBD2 matches 10 bases. The trim removed 0 bases at V and 5 bases at J, leaving 9 bases unmatched. Germline CDR1 LGHNA, CDR2 YSLEER. There are 17 residues in the CDR3. The DNA for the CDR3 is TGCGCCAGCAGCCAAGATTGGCCTAGCGGGAGTACGGAGACCCAGTACTTC. This codes for CASSQDWPSGSTETQYF.

This clone has a handful of counts. The chain joins TRBV7-6 to TRBJ1-3; D is undetermined. V was pared by 5 bases and J by 0 bases, with 11 bases between. This CDR3 has 15 residues. The germline gives CDR1 SGHVS, CDR2 FNYEAQ. The CDR3: CASSPDFSSGNTIYF. DNA of the CDR3: TGTGCCAGCAGCCCCGATTTTAGCTCTGGAAACACCATATATTTT. Supplemented by reference TRBV7-6 and TRBJ1-3, the full variable domain reads GAGVSQSPRYKVTKRGQDVALRCDPISGHVSLYWYRQALGQGPEFLTYFNYEAQQDKSGLPNDRFSAERPEGSISTLTIQRTEQRDSAMYRCASSPDFSSGNTIYFGEGSWLTVV.

The chain has TRBV27 and TRBJ2-5; TRBD2 is a possible D gene (6 bases). The V end was cut by 4 bases, the J end by 5 bases, with 17 bases between. CDR1 and CDR2 (germline): MNHEY, SMNVEV (reference sequence). This CDR3 has 15 residues. CDR3 amino acids: CASSWSRGGGETQYF. The CDR3 DNA follows: TGTGCCAGCAGTTGGTCTCGGGGAGGCGGTGAGACCCAGTACTTC.

This sequence joins TRBV15 and TRBJ1-2; D might be TRBD1 (6 bases). Germline CDR1 LNHNV, CDR2 YYDKDF (reference sequence). This CDR3 is 15 amino acids long. V lost 0 bases and J lost 4, with 12 bases in between. The CDR3 here is CATSRDKTGLYGYTF. The CDR3 DNA sequence: TGTGCCACCAGCAGAGATAAGACAGGTCTCTATGGCTACACCTTC.

The chain has TRBV27 and TRBJ2-3; TRBD1 aligns across 9 bases. There are 15 residues in the CDR3. V shed 6 bases, J shed 7 bases, and the junction held 11 bases outside the gene matches. Germline CDR1 and CDR2: MNHEY and SMNVEV (reference sequence). The CDR3 here is CASSLQRDRVHTQYF. Here the CDR3 DNA reads TGTGCCAGCAGCCTCCAGCGGGACAGGGTACATACGCAGTATTTT.

This clone came up many times. This chain uses TRBV18 with TRBJ1-1; no firm D call. The CDR3 consists of 13 residues. Per germline, CDR1 KGHSH and CDR2 LQKENI. V was clipped by 3 bases and J by 5 bases, with 10 bases between them. CDR3 residues: CASSPDGWTEAFF. The CDR3 DNA is TGTGCCAGCTCACCGGACGGGTGGACTGAAGCTTTCTTT.

This clone showed up just a few times. The rearrangement joins TRBV19 to TRBJ2-6; D remains ambiguous. CDR1 is LNHDA and CDR2 is SQIVND in the germline V gene (reference sequence). The CDR3 has 15 amino acids. Trimming left V 2 bases short and J 0 bases short, with 5 bases between. This CDR3 is CASSIKLSGANVLTF. In DNA, the CDR3 is TGTGCCAGTAGTATAAAACTCTCTGGGGCCAACGTCCTGACTTTC.

This clone has a handful of counts. The chain is built from TRBV4-1 and TRBJ2-4; D is unclear. Trimming removed 1 base from V and 2 bases from J, with 6 bases in between. The CDR3 is 14 residues long. CDR1 and CDR2 from the germline V gene are MGHRA and YSYEKL. The CDR3 sequence is CASSQATSKNIQYF. The CDR3 bases are TGCGCCAGCAGCCAAGCAACGTCCAAAAACATTCAGTACTTC.

This chain joins TRBV7-2 and TRBJ2-7, with unresolved D. Germline CDR1 reads SGHTA; CDR2 reads FQGNSA. The CDR3 spans 12 residues. The ends were cut back, 7 bases at V and 6 bases at J, with 13 bases in the middle. In DNA form, the CDR3 reads TGTGCCAGCAATATCAGGCCGGGCGAGCAGTACTTC. Its protein is CASNIRPGEQYF.

The chain carries TRBV11-2 and TRBJ1-4, with D possibly TRBD1 on 5 matching bases. Trimming removed 5 bases from V and 6 bases from J, with 16 bases in between. This CDR3 has 15 amino acids. CDR1 and CDR2 (germline): SGHAT, FQNNGV. CDR3 loop: CASSPSAGRDEKLFF. CDR3 bases: TGTGCCAGCAGCCCCTCAGCAGGGAGGGATGAAAAACTGTTTTTT.

The chain joins TRBV19 to TRBJ1-5; weak D call: TRBD1 (5 bases). Deletions cut 2 bases from V and 1 base from J, with 9 bases between. CDR1 is LNHDA and CDR2 is SQIVND in the germline V gene (reference sequence). CDR3 size: 15 residues. CDR3 in amino acids: CASSIKSGSNQPQHF. CDR3 DNA: TGTGCCAGTAGTATAAAATCAGGGAGCAATCAGCCCCAGCATTTT.

V gene TRBV5-5 combines with J gene TRBJ1-1; TRBD1 is a possible D gene (6 bases). Trimming pared 2 bases from V and 1 base from J, leaving 21 bases between. Germline lookup yields CDR1 SGHKS and CDR2 YYEKEE (reference sequence). CDR3 length: 18 amino acids. The CDR3 loop is CASSFGKQGHGANTEAFF. As DNA, the CDR3 is TGTGCCAGCAGCTTCGGGAAACAGGGTCACGGTGCGAACACTGAAGCTTTCTTT.

The chain recombines TRBV28 with TRBJ2-3; the D gene is possibly TRBD2 (6 bases). Germline V gene lookup returns CDR1 MDHEN and CDR2 SYDVKM. Trimming cost V 5 bases and J 2 bases, with 14 bases left between them. The CDR3 runs 15 residues. CDR3 protein: CASSTRSGDTDTQYF. In DNA form, the CDR3 reads TGTGCCAGCAGTACCCGTAGCGGCGACACAGATACGCAGTATTTT.

CDR3 in amino acids: CATADNYEQYF. CDR3 coding DNA: TGTGCCACCGCCGATAACTACGAGCAGTACTTC. The chain employs TRBV28 and TRBJ2-7; the D is unclear. The CDR3 contains 11 residues. The V gene's germline CDR1 is MDHEN and CDR2 SYDVKM. Between the trimmed V and J ends, which lost 10 bases and 3 bases, there was a span of 10 bases. Based on the CDR3 plus reference TRBV28 and TRBJ2-7, the full variable domain is DVKVTQSSRYLVKRTGEKVFLECVQDMDHENMFWYRQDPGLGLRLIYFSYDVKMKEKGDIPEGYSVSREKKERFSLILESASTNQTSMYLCATADNYEQYFGPGTRLTVT.

V is TRBV6-6 and J is TRBJ2-3; 7 bases agree with TRBD2. Germline assignment: CDR1 MNHNY and CDR2 SVGAGI (reference sequence). V shed 8 bases, J shed 4 bases, and the junction held 6 bases outside the gene matches. This CDR3 spans 13 amino acids. The CDR3 is CASREETPDTQYF. The CDR3 nucleotides read TGTGCCAGCCGGGAGGAGACCCCAGATACGCAGTATTTT.

CDR3 sequence: CASSGLAGGQNEQFF. DNA of the CDR3: TGTGCCAGCAGCGGACTAGCGGGAGGGCAAAATGAGCAGTTCTTC. The chain carries TRBV6-5 and TRBJ2-1, with 15 nucleotides matching TRBD2. The CDR3 runs to 15 residues. Losses at the gene ends were 6 bases for V and 7 bases for J; bases not matched to a gene: 4. Germline CDR1 reads MNHEY; CDR2 reads SVGAGI.

In its sample, this clone was seen a few times. The chain uses TRBV9 and TRBJ2-2; 7 nucleotides align to TRBD2. Germline V lookup: CDR1 SGDLS, CDR2 YYNGEE. Trimming at V came to 2 bases and at J to 2 bases, leaving 18 bases not matched to a gene. The CDR3 is 20 residues long. CDR3 DNA: TGTGCCAGCAGCGTTTCTATTCCTTCATGGTCGGGAGGAAACACCGGGGAGCTGTTTTTT. Protein product: CASSVSIPSWSGGNTGELFF. The complete variable domain, with remaining parts taken from reference TRBV9 and TRBJ2-2, reads DSGVTQTPKHLITATGQRVTLRCSPRSGDLSVYWYQQSLDQGLQFLIQYYNGEERAKGNILERFSAQQFPDLHSELNLSSLELGDSALYFCASSVSIPSWSGGNTGELFFGEGSRLTVL.

The chain has TRBV7-9 and TRBJ1-3; no clear D gene. Germline CDR1 is SEHNR and CDR2 is FQNEAQ (reference sequence). CDR3 length: 17 amino acids. V was cut by 0 bases and J by 0 bases, with 12 bases left in between. The CDR3 spells CASSLAWVKDSGNTIYF. CDR3 in DNA: TGTGCCAGCAGCTTAGCGTGGGTCAAGGACTCTGGAAACACCATATATTTT.

A word on this clone: A read error is possible here, since a much larger clone lies one base away. V usage is TRBV6-4 and J usage is TRBJ2-3; a weak D match, TRBD1 (6 bases). Trimming pared 3 bases from V and 1 base from J, leaving 8 bases between. Germline V gene sequence: CDR1 MRHNA, CDR2 SNTAGT. The CDR3 covers 14 residues. The CDR3 sequence: CASSEQGGTDTQYF. CDR3 nucleotide sequence: TGTGCCAGCAGTGAACAGGGTGGCACAGATACGCAGTATTTT.

As DNA, the CDR3 is TGTGCCAGCAGCATAACCGGCTCCTACAATGAGCAGTTCTTC. Its translation: CASSITGSYNEQFF. This sequence joins TRBV7-6 and TRBJ2-1; D remains unclear. The length of the CDR3 is 14 residues. Trimming took 5 bases from V and 0 from J, leaving 8 bases between them. Looked up from germline, CDR1 is SGHVS and CDR2 is FNYEAQ.

Here the CDR3 DNA reads TGTGCCAGCTCACCCCCGGGACAGGGGGGTTACGAGCAGTACTTC. The encoded protein is CASSPPGQGGYEQYF. The chain has TRBV18 and TRBJ2-7; 11 bases align to TRBD1. Germline CDR1 and CDR2: KGHSH and LQKENI. The CDR3 is made up of 15 amino acids. V dropped 3 bases and J dropped 4; count of bases not matched to a gene: 5.

There are a few counts of this clone. The V call is TRBV7-6, the J call TRBJ2-1; tentatively, D is TRBD2 (5 bases). The CDR3 consists of 14 residues. V was pared by 2 bases and J by 6 bases, with 11 bases between. CDR1 SGHVS and CDR2 FNYEAQ come from the germline V gene. The CDR3 protein is CASSLTELGNEQFF. The CDR3 DNA is TGTGCCAGCAGCTTAACCGAACTAGGCAATGAGCAGTTCTTC. The variable domain in full, completed from reference TRBV7-6 and TRBJ2-1, reads GAGVSQSPRYKVTKRGQDVALRCDPISGHVSLYWYRQALGQGPEFLTYFNYEAQQDKSGLPNDRFSAERPEGSISTLTIQRTEQRDSAMYRCASSLTELGNEQFFGPGTRLTVL.

The chain carries TRBV6-6 and TRBJ2-2, with 7 bases that match TRBD2. The V gene's germline CDR1 is MNHNY and CDR2 SVGAGI (reference sequence). The CDR3 has 16 amino acids. The J segment lost 4 bases and the V segment lost 0 bases, leaving 5 bases of the junction unmatched. CDR3 coding DNA: TGTGCCAGCAGTTACTCCCGGGAGGACGGCACCGGGGAGCTGTTTTTT. This sequence encodes CASSYSREDGTGELFF.

The genes are TRBV4-3 and TRBJ2-7, with 8 bases identical to TRBD1. CDR1 and CDR2 (germline): LGHNA, YSLEER. Losses at the gene ends were 4 bases for V and 6 bases for J; bases not matched to a gene: 11. The CDR3 contains 15 residues. CDR3 in amino acids: CASSRFFRDRSEQYF. The DNA of the CDR3 is TGCGCCAGCAGCCGCTTTTTCCGGGACAGGTCCGAGCAGTACTTC.

The genes are TRBV4-2 and TRBJ1-1; tentatively, D is TRBD1 (5 bases). V was trimmed by 5 bases and J by 3 bases, leaving 13 bases between them. CDR3 length equals 14 residues. Germline V gene sequence: CDR1 LGHNA, CDR2 YNFKEQ. The CDR3 reads CASSSRGRYTEAFF. CDR3 coding DNA: TGTGCCAGCAGCTCTAGGGGCCGTTACACTGAAGCTTTCTTT.

The chain joins TRBV7-6 to TRBJ2-1; 12 bases are a match to TRBD2. The germline gives CDR1 SGHVS, CDR2 FNYEAQ. The CDR3 length is 16 residues. The V segment lost 4 bases and the J segment 0 bases; nucleotides outside the gene matches: 1. Here the CDR3 DNA reads TGTGCCAGCAGCTGGACTAGCGGGATCTCCTACAATGAGCAGTTCTTC. This gives the protein CASSWTSGISYNEQFF.

The gene calls are TRBV28 and TRBJ1-2, with no clear D. Trimming pared 1 base from V and 8 bases from J, leaving 11 bases between. This CDR3 region has 13 residues. CDR1 and CDR2 from the germline V gene are MDHEN and SYDVKM. CDR3 sequence: CASSLFKGYGYTF. CDR3 nucleotides: TGTGCCAGCAGTTTATTCAAGGGCTACGGCTACACCTTC.

The rearrangement links TRBV6-4 to TRBJ1-5; 8 bases map to TRBD1. After removal of 5 bases from V and 9 bases from J, the junction contained 6 bases not matched to a gene. This CDR3 spans 13 amino acids. The germline CDR1 and CDR2 sequences are MRHNA and SNTAGT. The CDR3 loop reads CASSYDRGGPQHF. The CDR3 bases are TGTGCCAGCAGTTATGACAGGGGAGGGCCCCAGCATTTT.